This record looks at one T cell receptor beta chain sequence and its context. Its specificity is unknown. The entry originates in a study of cytomegalovirus exposure and HLA in healthy donors. PCR employed 60 Vbeta and 13 Jbeta primers. The authors' processing: Around 12 million of around 85 million unique TCR beta chains were shared, per a later count. Some clones are missing from TCRdb's copy, which holds only in-frame ones; the method was immunoSEQ multiplex PCR. Clone size and V and J calls were adopted from that table, with D and trimming inferred from the DNA. The table records approximately 91,000 clones, around 86% of them present only once. Study-level results: Available immune exposure information was restricted to CMV serostatus only.

Trimming took 4 bases from V and 4 from J; bases not matched to a gene: 4. The germline gives CDR1 MDHEN, CDR2 SYDVKM. The CDR3 loop spans 15 amino acids. The sequence was obtained from a man aged 30-40 years in good health and CMV-seropositive. Sequencing used PBMCs. The chain has TRBV28 and TRBJ2-7; 13 bases fit TRBD2. CDR3 bases: TGTGCCAGCAGTTCCGGACTAGCGGGAGTATACGAGCAGTACTTC. Protein sequence: CASSSGLAGVYEQYF.